What follows are 9 T cell receptor beta chains derived from one specimen sequenced in a study of regulatory T cells in long-lasting Graves disease. iRepertoire HTBI primers and Arm-PCR of CDR3 regions built TCR beta libraries. TCRdb called the multiplex PCR reads again in MiXCR, with one record for every CDR3 protein. Of roughly 450,000 distinct CDR3 sequences listed, roughly 23% are singletons. Time point reported: persistent/refractory GD, antithyroid drugs over 5 years with positive TRAb. Isolated PBMC RNA provided the starting material for the TCR library. Sequencing used peripheral blood mononuclear cells (PBMCs), obtained when the disease was refractory, from a patient treated with antithyroid drugs. These receptors were collected from a female donor with Graves disease.

The gene calls are TRBV13 and TRBJ2-4; D gene ambiguous. This CDR3 region has 15 residues. Germline V gives CDR1 PRHDT, CDR2 FYEKMQ (reference sequence). Trimming removed 3 bases from V and 0 bases from J, with 9 bases in between. CDR3 coding DNA: TGTGCCAGCAGCTTCAGAGATCTAGCCAAAAACATTCAGTACTTC. It codes for CASSFRDLAKNIQYF.

This clonotype was found a few times. Just one base apart from a much larger clone, this may be a read error. This chain joins TRBV28 and TRBJ2-4; D call uncertain. CDR1 is MDHEN and CDR2 is SYDVKM in the germline V gene. This CDR3 region has 14 residues. The V and J ends lost 7 bases and 0 bases respectively, with 10 bases between them. The CDR3 here is CASNTSIAKNIQYF. The CDR3, as DNA: TGTGCCAGCAACACGTCAATAGCCAAAAACATTCAGTACTTC.

In its sample, this clonotype was seen a few times. V and J are TRBV30 and TRBJ2-5; D remains unclear. V gave up 6 bases and J gave up 1 base, with 9 bases separating them. Germline CDR1 reads GTSNPN; CDR2 reads SVGIG (reference sequence). The CDR3 is 12 residues long. CDR3 amino acids: CACERTQETQYF. The CDR3 DNA follows: TGTGCCTGTGAACGAACCCAAGAGACCCAGTACTTC.

This clonotype was counted at least ten times. The rearrangement uses TRBV19 and TRBJ1-2, with TRBD1 identical over 8 bases. Germline V gene lookup returns CDR1 LNHDA and CDR2 SQIVND (reference sequence). The CDR3 has 14 residues. V trimming: 5 bases; J trimming: 2 bases; junction bases outside the gene matches: 4. CDR3 bases: TGTGCCAGTAGTGGGGGACAGGACAACTATGGCTACACCTTC. Protein product: CASSGGQDNYGYTF.

This clonotype was detected many times. The rearrangement uses TRBV2 and TRBJ2-7, with 7 positions matching TRBD2. The CDR3 runs 15 residues. The germline CDR1 and CDR2 sequences are SNHLY and FYNNEI. Trimming at V came to 3 bases and at J to 0 bases, leaving 5 bases not matched to a gene. CDR3 sequence: CASSEASGNSYEQYF. In DNA form, the CDR3 reads TGTGCCAGCAGTGAGGCTAGCGGCAACTCCTACGAGCAGTACTTC.

On this clonotype: Given a much more abundant clone one base away, this may be a read error. J is TRBJ2-5 and V is TRBV7-3, with TRBD1 as a possible D gene (5 bases). Germline CDR1 is SGHTA and CDR2 is FQGTGA. The CDR3 runs 12 residues. The CDR3 sequence: CTSSFRVGTQYF. DNA for the CDR3: TGTACCAGCAGCTTCAGGGTTGGGACCCAGTACTTC.

This clonotype showed up just a few times. The V gene is TRBV15, the J gene TRBJ2-4; D is unclear. The germline CDR1 and CDR2 sequences are LNHNV and YYDKDF (reference sequence). The V end lost 9 bases, the J end lost 6 bases, and 18 bases lay between the germline ends. The CDR3 runs 14 residues. CDR3: CATEPWATSNIQYF. CDR3 DNA sequence: TGTGCCACTGAACCCTGGGCAACATCAAACATTCAGTACTTC.

The chain employs TRBV12-3 or TRBV12-4 and TRBJ2-7, with D unresolved. V lost 5 bases and J lost 3, with 11 bases in between. CDR3 size: 13 residues. CDR3 amino acids: CASSTPASYEQYF. The CDR3 nucleotides read TGTGCCAGCAGTACGCCCGCTAGCTACGAGCAGTACTTC.

The CDR3 spells CASSLTRDSYNEQFF. The CDR3 nucleotides are TGCGCCAGCAGCCTCACTCGAGACAGCTACAATGAGCAGTTCTTC. The chain combines TRBV5-1 with TRBJ2-1; D is possibly TRBD1 (5 bases). CDR1 and CDR2 from the germline V gene are SGHRS and YFSETQ. The CDR3 totals 15 residues. The V end was cut by 4 bases, the J end by 3 bases, with 14 bases between.